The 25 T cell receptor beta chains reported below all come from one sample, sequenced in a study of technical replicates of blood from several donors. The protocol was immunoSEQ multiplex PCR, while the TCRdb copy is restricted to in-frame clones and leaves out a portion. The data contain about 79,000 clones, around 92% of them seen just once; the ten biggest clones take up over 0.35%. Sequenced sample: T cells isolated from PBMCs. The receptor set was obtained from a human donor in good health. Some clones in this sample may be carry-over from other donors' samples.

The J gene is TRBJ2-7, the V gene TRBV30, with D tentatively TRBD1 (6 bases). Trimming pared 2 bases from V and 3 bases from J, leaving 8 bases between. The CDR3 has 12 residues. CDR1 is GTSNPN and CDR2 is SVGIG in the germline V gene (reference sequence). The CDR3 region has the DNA TGTGCCTGGAGTAGGGACATCTACGAGCAGTACTTC. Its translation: CAWSRDIYEQYF. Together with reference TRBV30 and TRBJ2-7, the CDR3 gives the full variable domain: SQTIHQWPATLVQPVGSPLSLECTVEGTSNPNLYWYRQAAGRGLQLLFYSVGIGQISSEVPQNLSASRPQDRQFILSSKKLLLSDSGFYLCAWSRDIYEQYFGPGTRLTVT.

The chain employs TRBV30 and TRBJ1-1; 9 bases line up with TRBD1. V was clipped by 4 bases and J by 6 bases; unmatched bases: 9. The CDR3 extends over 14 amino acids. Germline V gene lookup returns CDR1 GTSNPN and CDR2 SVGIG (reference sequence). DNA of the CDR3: TGTGCCTGGAAACAGGGGGCCGGGGTCGCTGAAGCTTTCTTT. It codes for CAWKQGAGVAEAFF.

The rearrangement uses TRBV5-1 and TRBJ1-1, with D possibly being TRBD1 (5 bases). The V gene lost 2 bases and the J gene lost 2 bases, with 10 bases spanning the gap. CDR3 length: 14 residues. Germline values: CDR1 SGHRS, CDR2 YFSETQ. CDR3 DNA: TGCGCCAGCAGCTTAATAACAGGCAACACTGAAGCTTTCTTT. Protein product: CASSLITGNTEAFF.

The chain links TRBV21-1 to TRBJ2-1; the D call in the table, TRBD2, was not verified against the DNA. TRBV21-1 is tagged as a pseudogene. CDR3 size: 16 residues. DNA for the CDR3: TGTGCCAGCAGCCTATACTGCCGGGACTACTACAATGAGCAGTTCTTC. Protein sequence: CASSLYCRDYYNEQFF.

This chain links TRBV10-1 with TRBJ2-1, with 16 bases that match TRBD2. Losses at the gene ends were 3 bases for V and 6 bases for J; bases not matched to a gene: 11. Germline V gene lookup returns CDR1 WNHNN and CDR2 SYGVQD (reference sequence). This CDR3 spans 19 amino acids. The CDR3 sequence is CASSEGTSGRALGRNEQFF. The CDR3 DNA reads TGCGCCAGCAGTGAAGGGACTAGCGGGAGGGCCCTGGGTCGCAATGAGCAGTTCTTC.

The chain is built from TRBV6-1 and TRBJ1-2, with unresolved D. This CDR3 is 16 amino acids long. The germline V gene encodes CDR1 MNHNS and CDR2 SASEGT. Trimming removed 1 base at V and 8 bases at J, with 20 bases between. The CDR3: CASSEVKVAVEWGYTF. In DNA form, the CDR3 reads TGTGCCAGCAGTGAAGTGAAGGTAGCAGTTGAATGGGGCTACACCTTC.

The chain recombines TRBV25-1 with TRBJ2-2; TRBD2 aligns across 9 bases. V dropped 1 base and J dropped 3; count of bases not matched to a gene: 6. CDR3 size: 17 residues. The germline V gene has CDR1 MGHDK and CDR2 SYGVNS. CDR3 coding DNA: TGTGCCAGCAGTGAATTAGAGCGGGAGGTCGACACCGGGGAGCTGTTTTTT. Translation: CASSELEREVDTGELFF.

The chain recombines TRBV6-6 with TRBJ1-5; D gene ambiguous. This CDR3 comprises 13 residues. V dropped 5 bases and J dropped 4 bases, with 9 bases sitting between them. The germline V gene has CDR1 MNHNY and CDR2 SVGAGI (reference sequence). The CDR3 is CASSINRNQPQHF. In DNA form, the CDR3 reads TGTGCCAGCAGTATCAACAGAAATCAGCCCCAGCATTTT.

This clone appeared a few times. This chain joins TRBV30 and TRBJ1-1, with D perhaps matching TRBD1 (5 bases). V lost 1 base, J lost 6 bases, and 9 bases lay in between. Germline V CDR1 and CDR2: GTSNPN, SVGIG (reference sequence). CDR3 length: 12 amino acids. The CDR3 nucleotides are TGTGCCTGGAGTGGGGGCGTGCCTGAAGCTTTCTTT. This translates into CAWSGGVPEAFF. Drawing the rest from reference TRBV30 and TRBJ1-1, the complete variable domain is SQTIHQWPATLVQPVGSPLSLECTVEGTSNPNLYWYRQAAGRGLQLLFYSVGIGQISSEVPQNLSASRPQDRQFILSSKKLLLSDSGFYLCAWSGGVPEAFFGQGTRLTVV.

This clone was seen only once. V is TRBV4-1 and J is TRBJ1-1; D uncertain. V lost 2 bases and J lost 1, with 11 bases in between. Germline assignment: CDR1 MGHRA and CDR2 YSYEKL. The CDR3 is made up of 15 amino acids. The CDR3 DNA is TGCGCCAGCAGCCAAAGTTGGGCCTCGAACACTGAAGCTTTCTTT. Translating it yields CASSQSWASNTEAFF.

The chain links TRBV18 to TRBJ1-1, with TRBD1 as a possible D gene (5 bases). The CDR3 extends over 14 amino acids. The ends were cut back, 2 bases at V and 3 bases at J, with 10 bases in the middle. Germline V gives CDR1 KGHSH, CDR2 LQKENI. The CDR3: CASSPSGRDTEAFF. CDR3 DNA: TGTGCCAGCTCACCATCAGGGAGGGACACTGAAGCTTTCTTT.

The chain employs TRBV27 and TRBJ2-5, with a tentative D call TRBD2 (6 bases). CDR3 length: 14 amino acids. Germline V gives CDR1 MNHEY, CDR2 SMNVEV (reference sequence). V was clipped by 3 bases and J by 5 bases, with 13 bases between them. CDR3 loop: CASSFIGSKETQYF. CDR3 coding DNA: TGTGCCAGCAGTTTTATCGGGAGTAAGGAGACCCAGTACTTC.

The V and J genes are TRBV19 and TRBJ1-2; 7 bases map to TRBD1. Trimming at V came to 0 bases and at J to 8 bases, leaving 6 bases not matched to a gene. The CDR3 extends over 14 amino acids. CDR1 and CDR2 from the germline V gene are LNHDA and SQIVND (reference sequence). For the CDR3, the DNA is TGTGCCAGTAGTATAGATAGACAGGGCGGCGGCTACACCTTC. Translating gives CASSIDRQGGGYTF.

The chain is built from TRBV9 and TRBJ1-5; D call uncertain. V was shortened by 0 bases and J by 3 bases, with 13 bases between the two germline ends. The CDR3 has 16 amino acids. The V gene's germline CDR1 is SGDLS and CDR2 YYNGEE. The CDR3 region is CASSVGPGEPNQPQHF. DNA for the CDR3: TGTGCCAGCAGCGTAGGTCCTGGGGAGCCCAATCAGCCCCAGCATTTT.

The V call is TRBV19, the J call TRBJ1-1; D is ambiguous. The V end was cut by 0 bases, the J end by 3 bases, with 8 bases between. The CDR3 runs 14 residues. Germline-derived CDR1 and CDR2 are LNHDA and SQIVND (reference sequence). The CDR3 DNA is TGTGCCAGTAGTATAGATGTCGGGGACACTGAAGCTTTCTTT. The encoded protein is CASSIDVGDTEAFF.

CDR3 protein: CASSLLSSYNEQFF. CDR3 DNA sequence: TGCGCCAGCAGCTTGCTAAGCTCCTACAATGAGCAGTTCTTC. The chain uses TRBV5-1 and TRBJ2-1; no clear D. The V and J ends lost 1 base and 0 bases respectively, with 5 bases between them. CDR3 size: 14 residues. Germline V gene data show CDR1 as SGHRS and CDR2 as YFSETQ. Using reference TRBV5-1 and TRBJ2-1 for the parts outside the CDR3, the full variable domain is KAGVTQTPRYLIKTRGQQVTLSCSPISGHRSVSWYQQTPGQGLQFLFEYFSETQRNKGNFPGRFSGRQFSNSRSEMNVSTLELGDSALYLCASSLLSSYNEQFFGPGTRLTVL.

CDR3 loop: CASSFSRNTEAFF. CDR3 in DNA: TGTGCCAGCAGCTTTTCGCGTAACACTGAAGCTTTCTTT. The chain uses TRBV5-6 and TRBJ1-1; D ambiguous. This CDR3 spans 13 amino acids. The V end lost 2 bases, the J end lost 2 bases, and 7 bases lay between the germline ends. CDR1 and CDR2 from the germline V gene are SGHDT and YYEEEE.

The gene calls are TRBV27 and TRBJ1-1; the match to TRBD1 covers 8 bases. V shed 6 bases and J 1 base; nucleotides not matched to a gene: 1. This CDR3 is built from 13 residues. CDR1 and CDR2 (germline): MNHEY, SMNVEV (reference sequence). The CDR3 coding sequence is TGTGCCAGCAGAGGACAGGGGAACACTGAAGCTTTCTTT. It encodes CASRGQGNTEAFF.

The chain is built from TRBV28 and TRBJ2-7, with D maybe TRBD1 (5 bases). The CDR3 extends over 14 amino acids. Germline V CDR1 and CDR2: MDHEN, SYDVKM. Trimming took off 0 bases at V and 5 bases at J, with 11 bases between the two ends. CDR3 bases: TGTGCCAGCAGTTTATGGGCAGGGTCGGACGAGCAGTACTTC. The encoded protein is CASSLWAGSDEQYF. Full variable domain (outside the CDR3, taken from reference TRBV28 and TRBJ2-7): DVKVTQSSRYLVKRTGEKVFLECVQDMDHENMFWYRQDPGLGLRLIYFSYDVKMKEKGDIPEGYSVSREKKERFSLILESASTNQTSMYLCASSLWAGSDEQYFGPGTRLTVT.

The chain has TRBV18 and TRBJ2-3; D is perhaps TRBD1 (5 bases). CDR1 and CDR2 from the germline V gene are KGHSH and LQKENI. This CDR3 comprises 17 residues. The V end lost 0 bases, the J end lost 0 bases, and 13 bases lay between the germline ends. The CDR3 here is CASSPPKGQSSTDTQYF. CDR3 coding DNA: TGTGCCAGCTCACCACCGAAGGGGCAGTCGAGCACAGATACGCAGTATTTT.

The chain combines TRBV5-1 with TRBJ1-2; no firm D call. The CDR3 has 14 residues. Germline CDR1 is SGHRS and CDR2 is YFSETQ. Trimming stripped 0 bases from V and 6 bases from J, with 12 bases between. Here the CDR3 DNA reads TGCGCCAGCAGCTTGGAATTGGAGAGAAATGGCTACACCTTC. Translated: CASSLELERNGYTF.

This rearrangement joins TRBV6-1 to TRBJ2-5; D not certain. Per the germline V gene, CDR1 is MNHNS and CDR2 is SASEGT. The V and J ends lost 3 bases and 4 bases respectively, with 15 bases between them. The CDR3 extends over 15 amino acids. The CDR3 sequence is CASSDLPGMTETQYF. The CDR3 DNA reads TGTGCCAGCAGTGACCTCCCAGGCATGACAGAGACCCAGTACTTC.

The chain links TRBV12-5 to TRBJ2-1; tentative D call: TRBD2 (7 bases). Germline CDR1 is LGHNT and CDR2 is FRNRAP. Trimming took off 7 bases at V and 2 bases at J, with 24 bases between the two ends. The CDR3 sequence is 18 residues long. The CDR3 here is CASATPTSGAGAYNEQFF. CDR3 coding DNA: TGTGCTAGTGCCACCCCCACGAGCGGGGCAGGGGCCTACAATGAGCAGTTCTTC.

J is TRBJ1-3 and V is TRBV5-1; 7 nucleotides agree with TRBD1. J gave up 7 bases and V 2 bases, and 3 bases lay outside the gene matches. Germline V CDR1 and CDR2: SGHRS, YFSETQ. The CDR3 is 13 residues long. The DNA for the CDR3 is TGCGCCAGCAGCTTAACAGGGGATAACACCATATATTTT. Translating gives CASSLTGDNTIYF.

The CDR3 is CASSLGLAGGGDTQYF. The CDR3, as DNA: TGTGCCAGCAGCTTGGGACTAGCGGGAGGGGGAGATACGCAGTATTTT. The chain is built from TRBV11-3 and TRBJ2-3; 16 bases agree with TRBD2. Germline values: CDR1 SGHNT, CDR2 YENEEA. The CDR3 runs 16 residues. V was clipped by 3 bases and J by 5 bases; unmatched bases: 2.